A selection of T cell receptor beta chains follows, all from one sample in a study of vaccination effects on CD4 cells after COVID-19. Generated by immunoSEQ multiplex PCR, the TCRdb table keeps only in-frame clones and is missing some. The sample shows 35,000 to 40,000 clones, about 69% of them seen only once. No antigen has been identified for these receptors. The sample was CD4+ T cells from PBMCs cultured with HCoV-OC43 spike peptides, taken before COVID-19 vaccination. The receptors stem from a human donor who received a COVID-19 vaccine. Both conserved end residues are part of each CDR3. The order of the fields is D gene, J gene, clone size, V gene, CDR3 DNA, CDR3 protein. D genes are given only for firm matches. Clone size is shown for a subset of rows, as once, few, many or a class of expanded clone.

>TRBD1|TRBJ1-2|NA|TRBV6-6
TGTGCCAGCAGTTACTCTGGACAGGAAAATGGCTACACCTTC
CASSYSGQENGYTF
>NA|TRBJ2-5|NA|TRBV24-1
TGTGCCACCAGTGATCGCTATTCCGGTACGGGGACCCAGTACTTC
CATSDRYSGTGTQYF
>NA|TRBJ1-2|NA|TRBV19
TGTGCCAGTAGTAGCGGGTTGAGGCAGGGGCTTGGCTACACCTTC
CASSSGLRQGLGYTF
>NA|TRBJ1-2|NA|TRBV7-2
TGTGCCAGCAGCTTACTCTCGCAGGGCTATGGCTACACCTTC
CASSLLSQGYGYTF
>NA|TRBJ2-1|NA|TRBV5-1
TGCGCCAGCAGCTTGGGAGGGGGATCCTACAATGAGCAGTTCTTC
CASSLGGGSYNEQFF
>TRBD2|TRBJ2-5|NA|TRBV5-1
TGCGCCAGCAGCTTGGCCGCCTCGGGAGGTCAGGAGACCCAGTACTTC
CASSLAASGGQETQYF
>TRBD2|TRBJ2-2|few|TRBV4-1
TGCGCCAGCAGCCAAGAAATCAGGAGACTAGCGGGGAACACCGGGGAGCTGTTTTTT
CASSQEIRRLAGNTGELFF
>TRBD1|TRBJ1-1|NA|TRBV9
TGTGCCAGCAGCGGGGGACAGGGCTGGCCTCTGAACACTGAAGCTTTCTTT
CASSGGQGWPLNTEAFF
>TRBD1|TRBJ2-2|NA|TRBV27
TGTGCCAGCAGACGAACAGGGGCCGCGACCGGGGAGCTGTTTTTT
CASRRTGAATGELFF
>NA|TRBJ1-2|few|TRBV15
TGTGCCACCAGCAGAGGCTATGGCTACACCTTC
CATSRGYGYTF
>TRBD2|TRBJ2-1|NA|TRBV7-6
TGTGCCAGCAGCTTAGAGTTCCTACTAGCGGATTCCTACAATGAGCAGTTCTTC
CASSLEFLLADSYNEQFF
>NA|TRBJ1-6|NA|TRBV7-9
TGTGCCAGCAGCTTACTCCCGACAGGCCTCAATTCACCCCTCCACTTT
CASSLLPTGLNSPLHF
>NA|TRBJ2-7|NA|TRBV30
TGTGCGGGTGGGGGGCAATACGAGCAGTACTTC
CAGGGQYEQYF
>NA|TRBJ2-7|NA|TRBV19
TGTGCCAGTAAGTCAGGACAGTCCTACGAGCAGTACTTC
CASKSGQSYEQYF
>TRBD1|TRBJ1-1|NA|TRBV19
TGTGCCAGTAGTACGTGGACAGGGGGAGAAGCTTTCTTT
CASSTWTGGEAFF
>TRBD2|TRBJ2-3|NA|TRBV5-1
TGCGCCAGCAGCTTCACTAGCGGGGGGCTCCAGGCCACAGATACGCAGTATTTT
CASSFTSGGLQATDTQYF
>TRBD2|TRBJ2-1|NA|TRBV5-1
TGCGCCAGCGCCCGCTGGCGGGAGAGCTCCTACAATGAGCAGTTCTTC
CASARWRESSYNEQFF
>NA|TRBJ1-5|few|TRBV19
TGTGCCAGTAGTATTCAAGGGTCTCAGCCCCAGCATTTT
CASSIQGSQPQHF
>NA|TRBJ1-1|NA|TRBV3-1/TRBV3-2
TGTGCCAGCAGCCAAGATCCCCTTACTGAAGCTTTCTTT
CASSQDPLTEAFF